This is a list of T cell receptor beta chains from one sample in a study of blood T cell repertoires in COVID-19. Generated by immunoSEQ multiplex PCR, the TCRdb table keeps only in-frame clones and is missing some. The sample consists of approximately 280,000 clones, 80% to 95% of them appearing once. Sequences were obtained from peripheral blood. These TCRs come from a woman aged 30 to 39 with COVID-19, enrolled during active disease. CDR3s include the opening cysteine and the closing phenylalanine or tryptophan. A D gene is named only where the DNA matches it firmly. The size entry is marked missing in some rows and otherwise reads once, few, many or a size class.

>TRBJ1-2|12|.|TRBV28|.
CASSFSADGYTF
TGTGCCAGCAGTTTTAGCGCAGATGGCTACACCTTC
>TRBJ1-3|12|.|TRBV12-5|.
CASGTEANTIYF
TGTGCTAGTGGTACGGAGGCAAACACCATATATTTT
>TRBJ2-1|15|.|TRBV28|TRBD1
CASSLRQGAYNEQFF
TGTGCCAGCAGTTTACGGCAGGGGGCCTACAATGAGCAGTTCTTC
>TRBJ1-5|15|.|TRBV6-5|.
CASSPGGRLGQPQHF
TGTGCCAGCAGCCCCGGAGGAAGACTGGGTCAGCCCCAGCATTTT
>TRBJ2-7|15|.|TRBV5-1|TRBD1
CASSLEDRGPYEQYF
TGCGCCAGCAGCTTGGAGGACAGGGGACCCTACGAGCAGTACTTC
>TRBJ1-2|13|.|TRBV7-9|TRBD1
CASSPAGGYGYTF
TGTGCCAGCAGCCCGGCAGGGGGGTATGGCTACACCTTC
>TRBJ2-7|15|few|TRBV9|.
CASSVGGRYPYEQYF
TGTGCCAGCAGCGTAGGAGGGAGGTACCCCTACGAGCAGTACTTC
>TRBJ2-7|15|.|TRBV28|TRBD1
CASRDRQGATYEQYF
TGTGCCAGCAGAGATAGACAGGGGGCCACCTACGAGCAGTACTTC
>TRBJ2-7|12|once|TRBV2|.
CASRGGSYEQYF
TGTGCCAGCCGAGGGGGCTCCTACGAGCAGTACTTC
>TRBJ1-5|15|.|TRBV10-3|TRBD1
CAISENRGNNQPQHF
TGTGCCATCAGTGAGAACAGGGGGAACAATCAGCCCCAGCATTTT
>TRBJ2-3|16|.|TRBV4-2|TRBD1
CASSLYTGAGTDTQYF
TGTGCCAGCAGCCTTTATACAGGGGCCGGGACAGATACGCAGTATTTT
>TRBJ2-5|13|.|TRBV6-6|.
CASSARRDETQYF
TGTGCCAGCAGTGCCCGGCGGGATGAGACCCAGTACTTC
>TRBJ1-2|14|once|TRBV29-1|.
CSVGRTDTTYGYTF
TGCAGCGTTGGGAGGACAGACACAACCTATGGCTACACCTTC
>TRBJ1-3|15|.|TRBV28|TRBD1
CATNEQGASGNTIYF
TGTGCCACCAATGAGCAGGGGGCCTCTGGAAACACCATATATTTT
>TRBJ2-7|15|.|TRBV4-1|.
CASSQQGSIIYEQYF
TGCGCCAGCAGCCAACAGGGTTCGATCATCTACGAGCAGTACTTC
>TRBJ2-1|14|.|TRBV6-5|.
CASSYSKPDNEQFF
TGTGCCAGCAGTTACTCGAAACCAGACAATGAGCAGTTCTTC
>TRBJ2-1|20|.|TRBV4-1|TRBD2
CASSHEPGLAAQGTYNEQFF
TGCGCCAGCAGCCACGAACCGGGACTAGCCGCCCAAGGCACCTACAATGAGCAGTTCTTC
>TRBJ1-2|15|.|TRBV24-1|TRBD1
CATSSGDRMSYGYTF
TGTGCCACCAGTTCAGGGGACAGGATGAGTTATGGCTACACCTTC
>TRBJ2-7|12|once|TRBV27|TRBD2
CASGGGAREQYF
TGTGCCAGTGGCGGGGGGGCGCGGGAGCAGTACTTC
>TRBJ1-1|13|.|TRBV28|TRBD1
CASSQGAPTEAFF
TGTGCCAGCAGTCAGGGGGCGCCCACTGAAGCTTTCTTT
>TRBJ1-6|14|.|TRBV7-9|TRBD1
CASSRDRRYSPLHF
TGTGCCAGCAGCAGGGACAGGAGATATTCACCCCTCCACTTT
>TRBJ1-1|14|.|TRBV7-2|.
CASSLGGPNTEAFF
TGTGCCAGCAGCTTAGGGGGCCCGAACACTGAAGCTTTCTTT
>TRBJ2-7|14|.|TRBV9|.
CASSVDGIPYEQYF
TGTGCCAGCAGCGTAGACGGGATCCCCTACGAGCAGTACTTC
>TRBJ1-2|12|.|TRBV28|.
CATKDTTYGYTF
TGTGCCACCAAGGACACGACCTATGGCTACACCTTC
>TRBJ1-5|14|.|TRBV10-2|TRBD1
CASRTGTDNQPQHF
TGCGCCAGCAGGACCGGGACAGACAATCAGCCCCAGCATTTT
>TRBJ1-3|16|.|TRBV18|.
CASSPQRHSSGNTIYF
TGTGCCAGCTCACCACAAAGACATAGCTCTGGAAACACCATATATTTT
>TRBJ2-4|13|.|TRBV7-9|TRBD1
CASSLTGRDIQYF
TGTGCCAGCAGCTTGACAGGGCGGGACATTCAGTACTTC
>TRBJ2-7|11|.|TRBV6-5|.
CASTGNYEQYF
TGTGCCAGCACAGGAAACTACGAGCAGTACTTC
>TRBJ1-4|14|few|TRBV27|.
CASSFSGSEEKLFF
TGTGCCAGCAGTTTTTCGGGGTCGGAGGAAAAACTGTTTTTT
>TRBJ1-2|13|.|TRBV28|.
CASSREGNYGYTF
TGTGCCAGCAGCCGGGAAGGGAACTATGGCTACACCTTC
>TRBJ1-2|16|.|TRBV27|TRBD1
CASSATNRGSPYGYTF
TGTGCCAGCAGTGCCACGAACAGGGGGAGCCCCTATGGCTACACCTTC
>TRBJ1-2|12|.|TRBV12-5|.
CASSPGNYGYTF
TGTGCTAGTTCACCAGGAAACTATGGCTACACCTTC
>TRBJ1-5|14|.|TRBV6-5|.
CASKYGTLNQPQHF
TGTGCCAGCAAATACGGGACATTAAATCAGCCCCAGCATTTT
>TRBJ2-7|13|.|TRBV11-2|TRBD2
CASRLAISYEQYF
TGTGCCAGCAGACTAGCGATCTCCTACGAGCAGTACTTC
>TRBJ2-5|17|.|TRBV10-3|.
CAISEWPPDRFQETQYF
TGTGCCATCAGTGAGTGGCCCCCCGACAGATTCCAAGAGACCCAGTACTTC
>TRBJ1-3|13|once|TRBV28|.
CASTQTGRNTIYF
TGTGCCAGCACCCAAACAGGGAGAAACACCATATATTTT
>TRBJ1-2|12|.|TRBV28|.
CASSPRAYGYTF
TGTGCCAGCAGTCCCAGGGCCTATGGCTACACCTTC
>TRBJ2-7|13|.|TRBV10-2|TRBD1
CASSTGGSYEQYF
TGCGCCAGCAGTACAGGGGGCTCTTACGAGCAGTACTTC
>TRBJ1-5|14|.|TRBV30|.
CAWRDTGHNQPQHF
TGTGCCTGGAGAGACACAGGGCACAATCAGCCCCAGCATTTT
>TRBJ1-6|13|.|TRBV28|.
CASTDSPRPPLHF
TGTGCCAGCACGGACTCCCCGCGTCCACCCCTCCACTTT
>TRBJ1-4|15|.|TRBV5-1|TRBD1
CASTGTDSTNEKLFF
TGCGCCAGTACCGGGACAGACTCAACTAATGAAAAACTGTTTTTT
>TRBJ2-1|15|.|TRBV29-1|TRBD2
CSVEDPGTIHNEQFF
TGCAGCGTTGAAGACCCCGGGACTATCCACAATGAGCAGTTCTTC
>TRBJ2-5|17|.|TRBV7-2|TRBD1
CASSFRQGALDQETQYF
TGTGCCAGCAGCTTTAGACAGGGGGCTCTGGACCAAGAGACCCAGTACTTC
>TRBJ1-1|13|.|TRBV2|TRBD1
CASRGTGGTEAFF
TGTGCCAGCAGAGGTACAGGGGGCACTGAAGCTTTCTTT